This note documents a single T cell receptor beta chain sequence. The antigen is unknown. MiXCR, run by TCRdb on the multiplex PCR reads, gives a single entry per CDR3 protein. This table holds approximately 230,000 distinct CDR3 sequences, around 35% found once. Axillary draining lymph nodes of breast cancer patients supplied the node samples. This sample is drawn from a study of breast tumors, draining lymph nodes, adjacent tissues. Points from the study as a whole: The lymph node origin of tumor T cells was framed as consistent with a hypothesis, not demonstrated.

The CDR3 length is 17 residues. Losses at the gene ends were 6 bases for V and 5 bases for J; bases not matched to a gene: 11. Germline loops: CDR1 SNHLY, CDR2 FYNNEI. The sequence was collected from a female donor with breast cancer. Some clones in this sample may be carry-over from other donors' samples. Sequencing was performed on axillary lymph node tissue. The genes are TRBV2 and TRBJ1-6; 9 bases match TRBD1. DNA of the CDR3: TGTGCCAGCAGCCCTCGGACAGGGGACGGGAATAATTCACCCCTCCACTTT. Translation gives CASSPRTGDGNNSPLHF. The full variable domain, its missing parts supplied by reference TRBV2 and TRBJ1-6, is EPEVTQTPSHQVTQMGQEVILRCVPISNHLYFYWYRQILGQKVEFLVSFYNNEISEKSEIFDDQFSVERPDGSNFTLKIRSTKLEDSAMYFCASSPRTGDGNNSPLHFGNGTRLTVT.